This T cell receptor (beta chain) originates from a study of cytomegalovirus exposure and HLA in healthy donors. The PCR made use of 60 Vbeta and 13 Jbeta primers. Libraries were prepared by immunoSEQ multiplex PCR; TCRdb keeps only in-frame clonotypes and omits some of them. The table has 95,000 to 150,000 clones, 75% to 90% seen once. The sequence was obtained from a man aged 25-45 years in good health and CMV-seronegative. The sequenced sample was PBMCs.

In nucleotides, the CDR3 is TGTGCCAGCAGTCCGGGGGACAGCCGTAATGAAAAACTGTTTTTT. It translates to CASSPGDSRNEKLFF. The rearrangement uses TRBV27 and TRBJ1-4; TRBD1 matches 7 bases. The J segment lost 4 bases and the V segment lost 5 bases, leaving 7 bases of the junction unmatched. Germline assignment: CDR1 MNHEY and CDR2 SMNVEV (reference sequence). This CDR3 is 15 amino acids long.